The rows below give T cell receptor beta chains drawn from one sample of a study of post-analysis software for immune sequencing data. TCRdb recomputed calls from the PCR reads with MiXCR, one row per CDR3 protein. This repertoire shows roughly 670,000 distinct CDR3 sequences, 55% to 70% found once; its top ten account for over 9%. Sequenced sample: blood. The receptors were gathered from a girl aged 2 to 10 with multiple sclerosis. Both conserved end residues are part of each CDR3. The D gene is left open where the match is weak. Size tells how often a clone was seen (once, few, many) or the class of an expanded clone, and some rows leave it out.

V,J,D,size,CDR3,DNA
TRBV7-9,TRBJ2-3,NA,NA,CASSLEVDPQTDTQYF,TGTGCCAGCAGCTTAGAGGTCGACCCGCAGACAGATACGCAGTATTTT
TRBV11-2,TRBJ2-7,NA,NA,CASSLDLRTYEQYF,TGTGCCAGCAGCTTAGATCTCCGGACTTACGAGCAGTACTTC
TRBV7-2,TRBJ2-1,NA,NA,CASRLVNEQFF,TGTGCCAGCAGACTCGTCAATGAGCAGTTCTTC
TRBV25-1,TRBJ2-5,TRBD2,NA,CASSEIGLESETQYF,TGTGCCAGCAGTGAGATTGGACTAGAGTCGGAGACCCAGTACTTC
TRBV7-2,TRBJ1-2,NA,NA,CASSLVRDTGGVGYTF,TGTGCCAGCAGCTTAGTCCGGGACACCGGTGGGGTTGGCTACACCTTC
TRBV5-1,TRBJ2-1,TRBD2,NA,CASSTGLGLDEQFF,TGCGCCAGCAGCACCGGACTAGGACTCGATGAGCAGTTCTTC
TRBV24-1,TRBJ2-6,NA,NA,CATPAVSGANVLTF,TGTGCCACTCCCGCTGTCTCTGGGGCCAACGTCCTGACTTTC
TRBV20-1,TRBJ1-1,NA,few,CSATGDTEAFF,TGCAGTGCTACGGGGGACACTGAAGCTTTCTTT
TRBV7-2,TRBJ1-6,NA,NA,CASSLVQGRDSPLHF,TGTGCCAGCAGCTTAGTACAGGGTCGGGATTCACCCCTCCACTTT
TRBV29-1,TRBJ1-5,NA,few,CSIGGFGNQPQHF,TGCAGCATAGGGGGTTTTGGCAATCAGCCCCAGCATTTT
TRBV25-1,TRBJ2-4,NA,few,CASLAGQGIAKNIQYF,TGTGCCAGTCTCGCCGGCCAGGGGATAGCCAAAAACATTCAGTACTTC
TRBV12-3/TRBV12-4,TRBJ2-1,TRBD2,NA,CASRTSGRGFNEQFF,TGTGCCAGCAGGACTAGCGGGAGAGGGTTCAATGAGCAGTTCTTC
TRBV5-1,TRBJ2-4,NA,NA,CASSFQGGGEQYF,TGCGCCAGCAGCTTTCAGGGGGGCGGAGAGCAGTACTTC
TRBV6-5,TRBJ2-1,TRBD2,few,CASSYTGTSGRRRDEQFF,TGTGCCAGCAGTTACACCGGGACTAGCGGGAGGCGACGAGATGAGCAGTTCTTC
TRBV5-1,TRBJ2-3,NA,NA,CASSFWLKDTQYF,TGCGCCAGCAGCTTCTGGTTAAAAGATACGCAGTATTTT
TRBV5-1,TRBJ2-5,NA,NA,CASSLGMQGTRETQYF,TGCGCCAGCAGCTTGGGTATGCAGGGAACCCGGGAGACCCAGTACTTC
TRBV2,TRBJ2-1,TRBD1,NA,CASSEMGTGRYNEQFF,TGTGCCAGCAGTGAGATGGGGACAGGGAGATACAATGAGCAGTTCTTC
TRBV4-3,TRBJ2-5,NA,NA,CASSQESGTETQYF,TGCGCCAGCAGCCAAGAATCGGGGACAGAGACCCAGTACTTC
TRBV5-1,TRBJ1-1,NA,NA,CANSPHRNTEAFF,TGCGCCAACAGTCCCCACCGGAACACTGAAGCTTTCTTT
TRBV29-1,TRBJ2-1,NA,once,CSVVEGGTYNEQFF,TGCAGCGTTGTTGAGGGCGGAACCTACAATGAGCAGTTCTTC
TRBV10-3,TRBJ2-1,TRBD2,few,CAISEPARSSGGSYNEQFF,TGTGCCATCAGTGAGCCCGCTCGGAGTAGCGGGGGATCCTACAATGAGCAGTTCTTC
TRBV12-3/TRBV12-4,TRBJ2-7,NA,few,CASSFRQAAYEQYF,TGTGCCAGCAGTTTTAGGCAGGCCGCCTACGAGCAGTACTTC
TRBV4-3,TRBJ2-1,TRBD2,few,CASSQTSGGAGYNEQFF,TGCGCCAGCAGCCAAACTAGCGGGGGGGCGGGTTACAATGAGCAGTTCTTC
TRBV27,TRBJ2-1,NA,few,CASSLTPQYEQFF,TGTGCCAGCAGTTTAACCCCTCAATATGAGCAGTTCTTC
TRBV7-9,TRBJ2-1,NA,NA,CASSTHYNEQFF,TGTGCCAGCAGCACCCATTACAATGAGCAGTTCTTC
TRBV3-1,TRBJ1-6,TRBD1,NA,CASSRRETGDSPLHF,TGTGCCAGCAGCCGAAGGGAGACAGGGGATTCACCCCTCCACTTT
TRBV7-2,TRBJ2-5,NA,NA,CASSALPGGETQYF,TGTGCCAGCAGCGCCTTACCCGGCGGAGAGACCCAGTACTTC
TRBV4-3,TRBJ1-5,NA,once,CASSQEYGQTNQPQHF,TGCGCCAGCAGCCAAGAATACGGGCAGACCAATCAGCCCCAGCATTTT
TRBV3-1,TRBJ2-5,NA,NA,CASSQDIPAETQYF,TGTGCCAGCAGCCAAGATATCCCAGCGGAGACCCAGTACTTC
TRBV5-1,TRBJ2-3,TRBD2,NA,CASSPYRTIGRTDTQYF,TGCGCCAGCAGCCCCTACCGGACTATCGGGAGGACAGATACGCAGTATTTT
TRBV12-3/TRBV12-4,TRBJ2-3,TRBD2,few,CASSSGGASTDTQYF,TGTGCCAGCAGTTCCGGGGGGGCGAGCACAGATACGCAGTATTTT
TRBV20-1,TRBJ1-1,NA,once,CSAIPKTNTEAFF,TGCAGTGCTATTCCGAAAACCAACACTGAAGCTTTCTTT
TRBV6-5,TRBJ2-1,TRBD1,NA,CASSSSTGFVRNEQFF,TGTGCCAGCAGTTCCTCGACAGGGTTTGTTCGCAATGAGCAGTTCTTC
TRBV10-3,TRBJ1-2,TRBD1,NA,CATQDRGPGYTF,TGTGCCACCCAGGACAGGGGGCCTGGCTACACCTTC
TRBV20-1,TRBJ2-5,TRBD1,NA,CSARDIGTAQETQYF,TGCAGTGCTAGAGATATAGGGACAGCCCAAGAGACCCAGTACTTC
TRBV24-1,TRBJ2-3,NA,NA,CATSDGHPDTQYF,TGTGCCACCAGTGACGGACACCCAGATACGCAGTATTTT
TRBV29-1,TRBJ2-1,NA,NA,CSVARSQSYNEQFF,TGCAGCGTGGCCCGGTCGCAGTCCTACAATGAGCAGTTCTTC
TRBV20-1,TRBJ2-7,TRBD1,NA,CSASGQALGEQYF,TGCAGTGCTAGCGGACAGGCTTTGGGCGAGCAGTACTTC
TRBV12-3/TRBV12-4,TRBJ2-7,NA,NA,CASSLGGQITYEQYF,TGTGCCAGCAGTTTAGGTGGACAGATTACCTACGAGCAGTACTTC
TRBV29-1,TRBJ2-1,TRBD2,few,CSVSGLAGADEQFF,TGCAGCGTCTCTGGACTAGCGGGAGCCGATGAGCAGTTCTTC
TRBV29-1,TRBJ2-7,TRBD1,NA,CSVPAAGGYEQYF,TGCAGCGTTCCCGCGGCAGGGGGCTACGAGCAGTACTTC
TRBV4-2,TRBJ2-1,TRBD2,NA,CASSHPLAGSYNEQFF,TGTGCCAGCAGCCACCCCCTAGCGGGATCCTACAATGAGCAGTTCTTC
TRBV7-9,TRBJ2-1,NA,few,CASSDSGRRGSSYNEQFF,TGTGCCAGCAGCGACAGCGGGCGTCGGGGATCATCCTACAATGAGCAGTTCTTC
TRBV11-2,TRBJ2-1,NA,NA,CASSLAFWAYNEQFF,TGTGCCAGCAGCTTAGCATTCTGGGCCTACAATGAGCAGTTCTTC
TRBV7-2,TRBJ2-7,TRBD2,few,CASSLPSGSRGYEQYF,TGTGCCAGCAGCTTACCTAGCGGGAGCCGGGGGTACGAGCAGTACTTC
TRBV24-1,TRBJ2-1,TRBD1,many,CATSESDRDVSEQFF,TGTGCCACCAGTGAATCTGACAGGGATGTCAGTGAGCAGTTCTTC
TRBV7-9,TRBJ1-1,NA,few,CASSLQGRGMNTEAFF,TGTGCCAGCAGCTTACAGGGAAGAGGGATGAACACTGAAGCTTTCTTT
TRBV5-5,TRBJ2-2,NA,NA,CASSLRDGAEGLFF,TGTGCCAGCAGCCTCCGGGACGGAGCGGAAGGGCTGTTTTTT
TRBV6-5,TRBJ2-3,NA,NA,CASSPLGGLRTDTQYF,TGTGCCAGCAGTCCCCTAGGGGGTCTGAGGACAGATACGCAGTATTTT
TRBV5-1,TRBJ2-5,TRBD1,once,CASTQTGRETQYF,TGCGCCAGCACCCAGACAGGGCGGGAGACCCAGTACTTC